The rows below give T cell receptor beta chains drawn from one sample of a study of beta chain features in type 1 diabetes. Sequencing used immunoSEQ multiplex PCR; TCRdb keeps in-frame clones, though not all of them. The top ten hold less than 2% of the sample, which has tens of thousands of clones, over 50% seen once. The sample consisted of Tregs from blood. These receptor sequences come from a man younger than 40 with type 1 diabetes. Some clones in this sample may be carry-over from other donors' samples. Each CDR3 is given with its conserved first and last residue. D genes are given only for firm matches.

>TRBV7-9|TRBJ2-1|.|16
CASSLMRRSSYNEQFF
TGTGCCAGCAGCTTAATGCGGAGGAGCTCCTACAATGAGCAGTTCTTC
>TRBV7-2|TRBJ2-7|TRBD2|13
CASSRGLAYEQYF
TGTGCCAGCAGCCGTGGACTAGCTTACGAGCAGTACTTC
>TRBV4-2|TRBJ1-6|.|16
CASSQVRRGRGSPLHF
TGTGCCAGCAGCCAAGTACGGCGAGGTCGGGGTTCACCCCTCCACTTT
>TRBV7-6|TRBJ2-7|TRBD1|14
CASSLGQGMREQYF
TGTGCCAGCAGCTTAGGACAGGGGATGCGGGAGCAGTACTTC
>TRBV5-1|TRBJ2-1|TRBD2|14
CASSSGGSYNEQFF
TGCGCCAGCAGCTCGGGGGGGTCCTACAATGAGCAGTTCTTC
>TRBV4-3|TRBJ2-3|.|14
CASSQRGLTDTQYF
TGCGCCAGCAGCCAGCGGGGGCTCACAGATACGCAGTATTTT
>TRBV29-1|TRBJ1-6|.|17
CSVEDRDYISYNSPLHF
TGCAGCGTTGAAGATAGGGACTATATCTCCTATAATTCACCCCTCCACTTT
>TRBV29-1|TRBJ2-3|.|13
CSVGRGAGDTQYF
TGCAGCGTTGGCAGGGGCGCAGGGGATACGCAGTATTTT
>TRBV21-1|TRBJ2-7|.|18
CASSKETLAGGLSYEQYF
TGTGCCAGCAGCAAAGAGACTCTAGCGGGGGGCCTCTCCTACGAGCAGTACTTC
>TRBV6-6|TRBJ2-5|TRBD1|16
CASSYKGQGMTETQYF
TGTGCCAGCAGTTACAAGGGACAGGGCATGACAGAGACCCAGTACTTC
>TRBV29-1|TRBJ2-7|TRBD1|13
CSVGKGQGYEQYF
TGCAGCGTTGGGAAGGGACAGGGTTACGAGCAGTACTTC